The T cell receptor (beta chain) under discussion was sequenced for a study of T-cell memory formation after mild COVID-19. V lost 5 bases, J lost 4 bases, and 20 bases lay in between. The germline V gene encodes CDR1 SEHNR and CDR2 FQNEAQ (reference sequence). This CDR3 region has 16 residues. TCR alpha and TCR beta cDNA libraries carrying sample barcodes and UMIs were produced by 5'RACE using constant-segment primers. TCRdb re-derived calls from the 5' RACE reads in MiXCR, one entry per CDR3 protein. Here the sample spans a few hundred thousand distinct CDR3 sequences, approximately 24% being singletons. This clonotype was observed a handful of times.

This sequence originates from an adult woman who had mild COVID-19 (a few samples of this study predate the infection). Cell type and time point are not known. Sequencing input: PBMCs or a T cell subset sorted from them (not recorded which). The V call is TRBV7-9, the J call TRBJ2-5; D may be TRBD1 or TRBD2 (5 bases each). This CDR3 is CASSPPSGAVIETQYF. The CDR3 DNA reads TGTGCCAGCAGCCCCCCCTCCGGGGCAGTCATAGAGACCCAGTACTTC.